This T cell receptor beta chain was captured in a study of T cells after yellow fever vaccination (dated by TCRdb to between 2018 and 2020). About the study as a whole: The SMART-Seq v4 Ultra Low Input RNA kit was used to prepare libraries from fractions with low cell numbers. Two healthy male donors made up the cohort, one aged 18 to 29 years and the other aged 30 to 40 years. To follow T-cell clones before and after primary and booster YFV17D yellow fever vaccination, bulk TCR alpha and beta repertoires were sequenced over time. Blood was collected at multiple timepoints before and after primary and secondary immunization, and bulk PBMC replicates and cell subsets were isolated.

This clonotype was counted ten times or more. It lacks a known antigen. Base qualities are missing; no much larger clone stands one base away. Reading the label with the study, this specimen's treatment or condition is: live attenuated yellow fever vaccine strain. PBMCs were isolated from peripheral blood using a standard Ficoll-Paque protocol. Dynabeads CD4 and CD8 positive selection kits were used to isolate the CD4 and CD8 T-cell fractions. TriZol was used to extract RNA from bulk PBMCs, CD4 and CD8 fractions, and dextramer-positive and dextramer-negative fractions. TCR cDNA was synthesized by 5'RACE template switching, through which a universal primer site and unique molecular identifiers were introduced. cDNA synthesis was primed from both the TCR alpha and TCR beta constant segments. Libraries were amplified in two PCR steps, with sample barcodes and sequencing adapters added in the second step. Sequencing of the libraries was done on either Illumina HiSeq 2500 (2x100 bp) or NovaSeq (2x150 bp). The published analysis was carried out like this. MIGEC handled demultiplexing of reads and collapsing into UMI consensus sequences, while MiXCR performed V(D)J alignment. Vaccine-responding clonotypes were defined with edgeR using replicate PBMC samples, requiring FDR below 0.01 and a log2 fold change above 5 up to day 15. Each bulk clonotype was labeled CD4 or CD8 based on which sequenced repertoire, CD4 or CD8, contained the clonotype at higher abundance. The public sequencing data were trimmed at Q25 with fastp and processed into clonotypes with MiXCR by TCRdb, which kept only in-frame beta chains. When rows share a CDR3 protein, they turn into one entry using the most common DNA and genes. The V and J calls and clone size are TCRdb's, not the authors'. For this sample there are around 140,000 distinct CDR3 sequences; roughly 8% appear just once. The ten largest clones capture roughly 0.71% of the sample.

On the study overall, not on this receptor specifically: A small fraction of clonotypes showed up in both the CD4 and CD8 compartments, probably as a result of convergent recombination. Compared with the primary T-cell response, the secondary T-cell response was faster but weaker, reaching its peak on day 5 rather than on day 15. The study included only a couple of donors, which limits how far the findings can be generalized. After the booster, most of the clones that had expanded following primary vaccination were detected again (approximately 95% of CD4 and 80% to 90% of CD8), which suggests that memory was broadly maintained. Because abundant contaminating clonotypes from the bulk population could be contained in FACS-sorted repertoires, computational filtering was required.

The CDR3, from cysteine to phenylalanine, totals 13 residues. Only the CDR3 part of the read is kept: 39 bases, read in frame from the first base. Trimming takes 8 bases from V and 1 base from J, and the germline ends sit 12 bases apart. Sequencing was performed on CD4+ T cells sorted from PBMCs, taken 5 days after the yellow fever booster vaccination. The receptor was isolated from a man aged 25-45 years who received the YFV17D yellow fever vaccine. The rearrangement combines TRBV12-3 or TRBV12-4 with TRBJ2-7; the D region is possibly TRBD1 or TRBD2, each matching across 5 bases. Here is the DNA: TGTGCCAGCGGGAGAGGGGAGTCCTACGAGCAGTACTTC. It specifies CASGRGESYEQYF.